The 32 T cell receptor beta chains below were found in one sample sequenced in a study of T cell repertoires in cytomegalovirus infection. Their cognate antigens are unknown. MiXCR, applied by TCRdb to the reads, yields one record per CDR3 protein. This sample carries 310,000 or so distinct CDR3 sequences, about 25% of them seen once, and the ten largest clones take 13%. This sample comprised cultured PBMCs, obtained from culture after CMV antigen stimulation. The receptors come from a human donor in good health (CMV status not recorded). Some clones in this sample may be carry-over from other donors' samples.

In this sample, this clonotype turned up many times. The V gene is TRBV7-9, the J gene TRBJ2-5; 12 nucleotides agree with TRBD1. J lost 3 bases, V lost 3 bases, and 8 bases had no gene match. There are 17 residues in the CDR3. Germline lookup yields CDR1 SEHNR and CDR2 FQNEAQ (reference sequence). The CDR3 reads CASSFRDRGPLEETQYF. The CDR3 DNA reads as TGTGCCAGCAGCTTCCGGGACAGGGGGCCTCTAGAAGAGACCCAGTACTTC.

This clonotype was seen repeatedly, ten times or more. The chain carries TRBV7-8 and TRBJ2-3, with 9 positions matching TRBD1. CDR1 and CDR2 (germline): SGHVS, FQNEAQ. There are 15 residues in the CDR3. V lost 5 bases and J lost 6; bases outside the gene matches: 9. In DNA form, the CDR3 reads TGTGCCAGCAGCCCTATGGACAGGGGAAGGGATACGCAGTATTTT. Its protein product is CASSPMDRGRDTQYF. Drawing the rest from reference TRBV7-8 and TRBJ2-3, the complete variable domain is GAGVSQSPRYKVAKRGQDVALRCDPISGHVSLFWYQQALGQGPEFLTYFQNEAQLDKSGLPSDRFFAERPEGSVSTLKIQRTQQEDSAVYLCASSPMDRGRDTQYFGPGTRLTVL.

The chain uses TRBV19 and TRBJ2-5; 8 nucleotides agree with TRBD2. Trimming took 6 bases from V and 3 from J; bases not matched to a gene: 6. This CDR3 is built from 14 residues. Per germline, CDR1 LNHDA and CDR2 SQIVND (reference sequence). The CDR3, as DNA: TGTGCCAGTAGCAAATCGGGAGGGAAAGAGACCCAGTACTTC. Translating gives CASSKSGGKETQYF.

This chain uses TRBV7-2 with TRBJ1-5; 8 bases line up with TRBD1. This CDR3 contains 15 residues. Per germline, CDR1 SGHTA and CDR2 FQGNSA. V lost 5 bases, J lost 4 bases, and 7 bases stayed unmatched. The CDR3 DNA is TGTGCCAGCAGCATCACAGGGGGGACGAATCAGCCCCAGCATTTT. Protein product: CASSITGGTNQPQHF.

This clonotype turned up a few times. V and J are TRBV20-1 and TRBJ1-4; D gene ambiguous. The CDR3 is 14 amino acids. Per germline, CDR1 DFQATT and CDR2 SNEGSKA (reference sequence). Trimming took off 5 bases at V and 7 bases at J, with 17 bases between the two ends. The CDR3 DNA is TGCAGTGCTCCTATAGCCGAGGGAAGTGAAAAACTGTTTTTT. It yields the protein CSAPIAEGSEKLFF.

This clonotype was seen many times. V gene TRBV28 combines with J gene TRBJ2-1, with TRBD2 matching 9 bases. Germline V gives CDR1 MDHEN, CDR2 SYDVKM. V shed 5 bases and J 0 bases; nucleotides not matched to a gene: 17. This CDR3 comprises 20 residues. The CDR3 here is CASSRPGLAVGTSSYNEQFF. The CDR3 DNA follows: TGTGCCAGCAGTCGCCCGGGACTAGCAGTTGGGACTAGCTCCTACAATGAGCAGTTCTTC.

This clonotype was recorded a few times. The chain combines TRBV2 with TRBJ2-7, with D maybe TRBD1 (5 bases). Trimming left V 5 bases short and J 2 bases short, with 16 bases between. Germline values: CDR1 SNHLY, CDR2 FYNNEI. CDR3 length: 15 amino acids. The CDR3 reads CASSPRPQGPYEQYF. The DNA for the CDR3 is TGTGCCAGCAGTCCCCGGCCCCAGGGCCCCTACGAGCAGTACTTC.

This clonotype came up once. The CDR3 sequence: CASSIGRVETQYF. As DNA, the CDR3 is TGTGCCAGCAGCATCGGACGGGTGGAGACCCAGTACTTC. The chain is built from TRBV11-2 and TRBJ2-5; D gene ambiguous. V was shortened by 5 bases and J by 5 bases, with 12 bases between the two germline ends. CDR3 length equals 13 residues. Germline assignment: CDR1 SGHAT and CDR2 FQNNGV.

V gene TRBV5-8 combines with J gene TRBJ2-7; 12 bases map to TRBD2. The CDR3 consists of 13 residues. Trimming took 4 bases from V and 5 from J; bases not matched to a gene: 1. CDR1 is SGHTS and CDR2 is YDEGEE in the germline V gene. DNA of the CDR3: TGTGCCAGCAGCGGACTAGCGGGAAACGAGCAGTACGTC. Amino acid sequence: CASSGLAGNEQYV.

The V and J genes are TRBV7-2 and TRBJ1-5; weak D call: TRBD1 (5 bases). The V gene's germline CDR1 is SGHTA and CDR2 FQGNSA. V was trimmed by 6 bases and J by 7 bases, leaving 16 bases between them. The CDR3 extends over 14 amino acids. The CDR3, as DNA: TGTGCCAGCAGACCGGCGCAGGGAGGACAGCCCCAGCATTTT. This translates into CASRPAQGGQPQHF.

This sequence joins TRBV7-2 and TRBJ2-2; D not resolved. The germline V and J ends were trimmed by 1 base and 4 bases, with 4 bases remaining between them. Germline CDR1 SGHTA, CDR2 FQGNSA. The CDR3 length is 13 residues. The CDR3 nucleotides are TGTGCCAGCAGCTTAGAGGCCACCGGGGAGCTGTTTTTT. It yields the protein CASSLEATGELFF. The complete variable domain, with remaining parts taken from reference TRBV7-2 and TRBJ2-2, reads GAGVSQSPSNKVTEKGKDVELRCDPISGHTALYWYRQSLGQGLEFLIYFQGNSAPDKSGLPSDRFSAERTGGSVSTLTIQRTQQEDSAVYLCASSLEATGELFFGEGSRLTVL.

The V call is TRBV6-6, the J call TRBJ2-5; 8 positions agree with TRBD1. The V segment lost 6 bases and the J segment 5 bases; nucleotides outside the gene matches: 8. Looked up from germline, CDR1 is MNHNY and CDR2 is SVGAGI (reference sequence). The CDR3 length is 14 residues. CDR3 region: CASSERTGFETQYF. CDR3 coding DNA: TGTGCCAGCAGCGAGCGGACAGGGTTCGAGACCCAGTACTTC.

The rearrangement uses TRBV4-1 and TRBJ2-3; TRBD1 matches at 9 bases. The germline gives CDR1 MGHRA, CDR2 YSYEKL. V shed 0 bases and J 5 bases; nucleotides not matched to a gene: 3. CDR3 length equals 15 residues. The CDR3 loop is CASSQDGTGIDTQYF. The CDR3 DNA reads TGCGCCAGCAGCCAAGACGGGACAGGGATAGATACGCAGTATTTT.

The chain recombines TRBV9 with TRBJ2-3; 13 bases agree with TRBD2. V shed 4 bases and J 4 bases; nucleotides not matched to a gene: 6. Germline values: CDR1 SGDLS, CDR2 YYNGEE. This CDR3 has 16 residues. The CDR3 is CASSTRGLAGADTQYF. For the CDR3, the DNA is TGTGCCAGCAGCACTAGAGGACTAGCGGGAGCAGATACGCAGTATTTT.

This chain connects TRBV4-2 to TRBJ2-7; the match to TRBD2 covers 14 bases. This CDR3 spans 14 amino acids. The V and J ends lost 0 bases and 9 bases, in that order; junction bases with no gene match: 1. Germline CDR1 is LGHNA and CDR2 is YNFKEQ. CDR3 nucleotides: TGTGCCAGCAGCCAAGAGGGGACTAGCGGGAGGCAGTACTTC. This gives the protein CASSQEGTSGRQYF.

This chain uses TRBV4-3 with TRBJ1-1; 8 positions match TRBD1. Trimming removed 0 bases from V and 7 bases from J; junction bases left unmatched: 7. Germline assignment: CDR1 LGHNA and CDR2 YSLEER. This CDR3 region has 15 residues. CDR3 nucleotides: TGCGCCAGCAGCCAAGATCGAACAGGGGGAAATGAAGCTTTCTTT. Encoded protein: CASSQDRTGGNEAFF.

The chain uses TRBV12-3 or TRBV12-4 and TRBJ2-7; D possibly corresponds to TRBD2 (6 bases). With 6 bases removed from V and 5 bases from J, the gap between germline ends came to 17 bases. The CDR3 sequence is 14 residues long. CDR3 loop: CASSSGGVRDEQYF. CDR3 DNA: TGTGCCAGCAGCTCGGGCGGGGTCAGGGACGAGCAGTACTTC.

The chain combines TRBV5-1 with TRBJ2-7; unclear D gene. This CDR3 contains 13 residues. Germline V gene data show CDR1 as SGHRS and CDR2 as YFSETQ. Trimming took off 6 bases at V and 5 bases at J, with 15 bases between the two ends. The chain's CDR3 is CASNHPGADEQYF. The CDR3, as DNA: TGCGCCAGCAACCACCCGGGTGCTGACGAGCAGTACTTC.

The J gene is TRBJ2-7, the V gene TRBV25-1; D gene ambiguous. This CDR3 is built from 12 residues. Germline V CDR1 and CDR2: MGHDK, SYGVNS. The V gene lost 11 bases and the J gene lost 0 bases, with 11 bases spanning the gap. CDR3 DNA: TGTGCCTGCCGTGGAGACTCCTACGAGCAGTACTTC. It yields the protein CACRGDSYEQYF.

This clonotype was detected ten times or more. The chain employs TRBV5-6 and TRBJ2-5, with TRBD1 identical over 10 bases. The V gene's germline CDR1 is SGHDT and CDR2 YYEEEE. The CDR3 contains 16 residues. V trimming: 1 base; J trimming: 1 base; junction bases outside the gene matches: 4. The CDR3 here is CASSLPGQGPQETQYF. DNA for the CDR3: TGTGCCAGCAGCTTGCCGGGACAGGGGCCCCAAGAGACCCAGTACTTC.

This clonotype has just a few counts. This chain joins TRBV14 and TRBJ2-2; 9 bases map to TRBD1. Germline values: CDR1 SGHDN, CDR2 FVKESK. This CDR3 contains 16 residues. The ends lost 5 bases at V and 3 bases at J; junction bases unmatched: 7. The CDR3 reads CASSNHRGRDTGELFF. CDR3 sequence (DNA): TGTGCCAGCAGCAACCACAGGGGGCGAGACACCGGGGAGCTGTTTTTT.

The genes are TRBV20-1 and TRBJ2-7; 7 positions match TRBD2. Germline CDR1 reads DFQATT; CDR2 reads SNEGSKA (reference sequence). V trimming: 3 bases; J trimming: 3 bases; junction bases outside the gene matches: 8. This CDR3 is 14 amino acids long. As DNA, the CDR3 is TGCAGTGCTAGTTTTTCTAGCGGAAACTACGAGCAGTACTTC. Translating it yields CSASFSSGNYEQYF.

V gene TRBV30 combines with J gene TRBJ1-3, with D possibly matching TRBD1 (5 bases). This CDR3 is 15 amino acids long. Trimming took 3 bases from V and 4 from J, leaving 16 bases between them. Germline V CDR1 and CDR2: GTSNPN, SVGIG (reference sequence). The CDR3 DNA sequence: TGTGCCTGGAGACGGTGGGGAGGGGCCGGAAACACCATATATTTT. Protein sequence: CAWRRWGGAGNTIYF.

This clonotype was picked up a small number of times. This chain connects TRBV6-2 or TRBV6-3 to TRBJ2-7; D gene unclear. The CDR3 sequence is 14 residues long. V lost 5 bases and J lost 0, with 11 bases in between. Germline V gene lookup returns CDR1 MNHEY and CDR2 SVGEGT. CDR3 DNA sequence: TGTGCCAGCAGTCTTCAAGGGCCCTCCTACGAGCAGTACTTC. It translates to CASSLQGPSYEQYF.

This clonotype was seen a few times. The chain employs TRBV7-2 and TRBJ2-5, with TRBD2 matching over 7 bases. Trimming at V came to 5 bases and at J to 4 bases, leaving 4 bases not matched to a gene. CDR1 and CDR2 (germline): SGHTA, FQGNSA. CDR3 length: 13 amino acids. This chain's CDR3 is CASSGGGLETQYF. CDR3 coding DNA: TGTGCCAGCAGCGGGGGGGGGTTAGAGACCCAGTACTTC.

On this clonotype itself: The junction differs from germline at one of its ends, possibly a read error. The chain has TRBV7-2 and TRBJ2-1, with 12 nucleotides matching TRBD2. The V gene's germline CDR1 is SGHTA and CDR2 FQGNSA. There are 15 residues in the CDR3. In nucleotides, the CDR3 is TGTGCCGGCAGCCAGTCTAGCGGGAGGGCCACTGAGCAGTTCTTC. This sequence encodes CAGSQSSGRATEQFF.

The chain combines TRBV6-2 or TRBV6-3 with TRBJ2-1; 12 bases agree with TRBD2. After removal of 1 base from V and 9 bases from J, the junction contained 4 bases not matched to a gene. The CDR3 is 15 amino acids. Germline lookup yields CDR1 MNHEY and CDR2 SVGEGT. The CDR3 reads CASSYWTSGKGEQFF. In DNA form, the CDR3 reads TGTGCCAGCAGTTACTGGACTAGCGGGAAGGGTGAGCAGTTCTTC.

This clonotype has ten or more counts. The chain links TRBV7-6 to TRBJ2-1; no definite D call. CDR1 is SGHVS and CDR2 is FNYEAQ in the germline V gene. The V end was cut by 4 bases, the J end by 4 bases, with 8 bases between. This CDR3 spans 13 amino acids. The chain's CDR3 is CASSWAEYNEQFF. The CDR3 DNA sequence: TGTGCCAGCAGCTGGGCGGAGTACAATGAGCAGTTCTTC.

The chain has TRBV19 and TRBJ2-1; D tentatively fits TRBD1 or TRBD2 (5 bases each). The V and J ends lost 6 bases and 5 bases respectively, with 20 bases between them. The CDR3 spans 16 residues. CDR1 is LNHDA, CDR2 SQIVND, per germline (reference sequence). This CDR3 is CASSRDLGGQDNEQFF. DNA of the CDR3: TGTGCCAGTAGCCGGGACCTGGGCGGACAAGACAATGAGCAGTTCTTC.

CDR3 in DNA: TGCGCCAGCGCCGGGACTAGCGGGAGGATCGTCTACAATGAGCAGTTCTTC. Encoded protein: CASAGTSGRIVYNEQFF. This rearrangement joins TRBV4-1 to TRBJ2-1; TRBD2 matches 15 bases. The V segment lost 8 bases and the J segment 3 bases; nucleotides outside the gene matches: 8. This CDR3 is 17 amino acids long. Germline V CDR1 and CDR2: MGHRA, YSYEKL.

This chain joins TRBV6-6 and TRBJ1-1, with D possibly matching TRBD1 (5 bases). Trimming stripped 2 bases from V and 1 base from J, with 11 bases between. Germline V gene sequence: CDR1 MNHNY, CDR2 SVGAGI (reference sequence). CDR3 size: 15 residues. The chain's CDR3 is CASSYGDGQNTEAFF. The CDR3 DNA reads as TGTGCCAGCAGTTACGGCGACGGACAGAACACTGAAGCTTTCTTT.

This clonotype was recorded at least ten times. The rearrangement joins TRBV7-6 to TRBJ2-1; 8 bases map to TRBD2. Germline values: CDR1 SGHVS, CDR2 FNYEAQ. Germline trimming cut 1 base from V and 8 bases from J; bases unmatched to any gene: 7. This CDR3 region has 15 residues. The CDR3 reads CASSLGSGRSYEQFF. In DNA form, the CDR3 reads TGTGCCAGCAGCTTAGGCAGCGGGAGAAGTTATGAGCAGTTCTTC.